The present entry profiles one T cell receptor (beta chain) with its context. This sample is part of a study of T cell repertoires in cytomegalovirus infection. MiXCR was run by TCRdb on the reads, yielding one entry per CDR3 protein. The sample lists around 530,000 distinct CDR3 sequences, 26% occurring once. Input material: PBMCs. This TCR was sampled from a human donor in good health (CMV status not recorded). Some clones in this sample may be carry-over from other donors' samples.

The CDR3 here is CAWSTSDTQYF. CDR3 coding DNA: TGTGCCTGGAGTACGTCAGATACGCAGTATTTT. V usage is TRBV30 and J usage is TRBJ2-3; D call uncertain. Germline assignment: CDR1 GTSNPN and CDR2 SVGIG (reference sequence). V was cut by 2 bases and J by 4 bases, with 4 bases left in between. CDR3 length equals 11 residues.